This T cell receptor beta chain was documented in a study of a mutant IDH1 vaccine in newly diagnosed glioma. Study results and caveats: Changes in top peripheral clonotypes did not appear linked to pseudoprogression.

The assay was immunoSEQ multiplex PCR, and TCRdb's table has in-frame clones only and misses some. The sample holds tens of thousands of clones, approximately 80% seen once. Turning to this clone: The antigen is undetermined.

Time point described: week 11, during vaccination. One vaccine dose held 300 ug of mutant IDH1 20-mer peptide and came with topical imiquimod. In every donor, the tumor was a new WHO grade 3 or 4 IDH1-mutant, ATRX-lost astrocytoma. Germline values: CDR1 SGHDN, CDR2 FVKESK. This CDR3 spans 15 amino acids. V was pared by 4 bases and J by 1 base, with 13 bases between. The rearrangement uses TRBV14 and TRBJ1-1; the D is unclear. The TCR originated in a man aged 25 to 40 with glioma. The input for sequencing was PBMCs, taken from a glioma patient whose treatment included an IDH1 peptide vaccine. This CDR3 reads CASSPTGGANTEAFF. The CDR3 DNA reads TGTGCCAGCAGCCCAACGGGAGGCGCGAACACTGAAGCTTTCTTT.